These 18 T cell receptor beta chains were sequenced from one sample in a study of blood T cell repertoires in COVID-19. Data came from immunoSEQ multiplex PCR; TCRdb stores just in-frame clones and leaves some out. The data hold roughly 30,000 clones, with nearly 90% observed a single time. The specimen was peripheral blood. Source of these receptors: a man aged 55 to 69 with COVID-19, enrolled during active disease.

The chain links TRBV19 to TRBJ1-4; D gene ambiguous. Germline CDR1 LNHDA, CDR2 SQIVND (reference sequence). V was trimmed by 1 base and J by 1 base, leaving 10 bases between them. The CDR3 runs 16 residues. The CDR3 DNA is TGTGCCAGTAGTATAGTGGCGGTTGGAACTAATGAAAAACTGTTTTTT. It is translated as CASSIVAVGTNEKLFF.

The V gene is TRBV10-1, the J gene TRBJ2-3; the match to TRBD2 covers 10 bases. Trimming removed 3 bases from V and 5 bases from J; junction bases left unmatched: 5. The CDR3 loop spans 15 amino acids. In germline, CDR1 is WNHNN, CDR2 SYGVQD (reference sequence). CDR3 in DNA: TGCGCCAGCAGTGATGGCCTAGCGGGAGAAGATACGCAGTATTTT. The encoded protein is CASSDGLAGEDTQYF.

The chain carries TRBV30 and TRBJ1-1; D ambiguous. Germline loops: CDR1 GTSNPN, CDR2 SVGIG (reference sequence). The germline V and J ends were trimmed by 4 bases and 0 bases, with 6 bases remaining between them. The CDR3 loop spans 12 amino acids. CDR3 amino acids: CAWTRLNTEAFF. The CDR3 DNA reads TGTGCCTGGACTCGGTTGAACACTGAAGCTTTCTTT. Complete variable domain (other parts from reference TRBV30 and TRBJ1-1): SQTIHQWPATLVQPVGSPLSLECTVEGTSNPNLYWYRQAAGRGLQLLFYSVGIGQISSEVPQNLSASRPQDRQFILSSKKLLLSDSGFYLCAWTRLNTEAFFGQGTRLTVV.

The chain recombines TRBV12-3 or TRBV12-4 with TRBJ1-6, with D unresolved. The CDR3 is made up of 12 amino acids. The ends were cut back, 6 bases at V and 6 bases at J, with 6 bases in the middle. CDR3 residues: CASSSLNSPLHF. CDR3 DNA: TGTGCCAGCAGCTCTCTTAATTCACCCCTCCACTTT.

This clone was seen a handful of times. This CDR3 reads CASLGDQGWGTEAFF. In nucleotides, the CDR3 is TGTGCCAGCCTTGGGGATCAGGGATGGGGCACTGAAGCTTTCTTT. The chain employs TRBV2 and TRBJ1-1, with D possibly matching TRBD1 (5 bases). Germline V gene lookup returns CDR1 SNHLY and CDR2 FYNNEI. The ends were cut back, 8 bases at V and 4 bases at J, with 20 bases in the middle. The CDR3 is made up of 15 amino acids.

The J gene is TRBJ1-5, the V gene TRBV6-2 or TRBV6-3; D might be TRBD1 (5 bases). The germline V gene encodes CDR1 MNHEY and CDR2 SVGEGT. The CDR3 sequence is 14 residues long. Trimming removed 4 bases from V and 4 bases from J, with 11 bases in between. The DNA for the CDR3 is TGTGCCAGCAGTTCTCTCGGGGGGAATCAGCCCCAGCATTTT. This sequence encodes CASSSLGGNQPQHF.

The rearrangement joins TRBV6-5 to TRBJ2-2; the match to TRBD1 covers 8 bases. Germline CDR1 reads MNHEY; CDR2 reads SVGAGI. This CDR3 spans 15 amino acids. Trimming cost V 6 bases and J 1 base; bases outside gene matches: 4. The CDR3 loop reads CASSLGQGNTGELFF. CDR3 sequence (DNA): TGTGCCAGCAGCCTTGGACAGGGGAACACCGGGGAGCTGTTTTTT.

The chain links TRBV30 to TRBJ1-2, with a possible D match to TRBD1 (5 bases). The length of the CDR3 is 12 residues. The germline V and J ends were trimmed by 4 bases and 6 bases, with 12 bases remaining between them. Germline values: CDR1 GTSNPN, CDR2 SVGIG (reference sequence). Written as DNA, the CDR3 is TGTGCCTGGACTCGACAGTCCGATGGCTACACCTTC. This sequence encodes CAWTRQSDGYTF.

This rearrangement joins TRBV2 to TRBJ2-7; 10 nucleotides align to TRBD2. This CDR3 has 15 residues. The J segment lost 8 bases and the V segment lost 6 bases, leaving 13 bases of the junction unmatched. From germline, CDR1 is SNHLY and CDR2 FYNNEI. In DNA form, the CDR3 reads TGTGCCAGCAGACCACTAGCGGGGATGCTCTTGAAGCAGTACTTC. Amino acids: CASRPLAGMLLKQYF. The whole variable domain, remainder taken from reference TRBV2 and TRBJ2-7, is EPEVTQTPSHQVTQMGQEVILRCVPISNHLYFYWYRQILGQKVEFLVSFYNNEISEKSEIFDDQFSVERPDGSNFTLKIRSTKLEDSAMYFCASRPLAGMLLKQYFGPGTRLTVT.

CDR3 protein: CASSGSQGATEAFF. CDR3 bases: TGTGCCAGCAGCGGCTCACAGGGGGCGACTGAAGCTTTCTTT. This chain connects TRBV7-3 to TRBJ1-1; 9 nucleotides agree with TRBD1. The CDR3 contains 14 residues. Germline values: CDR1 SGHTA, CDR2 FQGTGA. V shed 5 bases and J 5 bases; nucleotides not matched to a gene: 6.

In nucleotides, the CDR3 is TGCGCCAGCAGCTTGGACAGCAACTATGGCTACACCTTC. Its translation: CASSLDSNYGYTF. The chain combines TRBV5-1 with TRBJ1-2; no firm D call. CDR1 and CDR2 (germline): SGHRS, YFSETQ. V gave up 0 bases and J gave up 2 bases, with 5 bases separating them. CDR3 size: 13 residues.

This rearrangement joins TRBV12-3 or TRBV12-4 to TRBJ2-4; no clear D. V shed 7 bases and J shed 0 bases, with 7 bases lying between them. The CDR3 is 13 amino acids. CDR3 DNA: TGTGCCAGCACCACAATAGCCAAAAACATTCAGTACTTC. It encodes CASTTIAKNIQYF.

V gene TRBV19 combines with J gene TRBJ2-2; 10 bases fit TRBD2. After removal of 4 bases from V and 5 bases from J, the junction contained 10 bases not matched to a gene. The CDR3 is 17 residues long. Germline CDR1 and CDR2: LNHDA and SQIVND (reference sequence). The CDR3 reads CASSKSTSGKGTGELFF. CDR3 nucleotide sequence: TGTGCCAGTAGTAAAAGTACTAGCGGGAAGGGAACCGGGGAGCTGTTTTTT.

This chain uses TRBV29-1 with TRBJ2-3, with 10 bases identical to TRBD1. CDR3 size: 15 residues. In germline, CDR1 is SQVTM, CDR2 ANQGSEA. With V trimmed by 7 bases and J by 4 bases, 11 bases remained unmatched. The CDR3 loop is CSAPDRDRGADTQYF. For the CDR3, the DNA is TGCAGCGCCCCCGACCGGGACAGGGGAGCAGATACGCAGTATTTT.

V usage is TRBV30 and J usage is TRBJ1-2, with 8 nucleotides matching TRBD1. J was trimmed by 7 bases and V by 5 bases; bases with no gene match: 12. Germline values: CDR1 GTSNPN, CDR2 SVGIG (reference sequence). The CDR3 totals 14 residues. The CDR3 loop is CAWWRGTGVRGYTF. Here the CDR3 DNA reads TGTGCCTGGTGGCGCGGGACAGGCGTGCGTGGCTACACCTTC.

The chain is built from TRBV25-1 and TRBJ1-4; weak D call: TRBD1 (6 bases). Germline V CDR1 and CDR2: MGHDK, SYGVNS. The CDR3 spans 13 residues. Trimming stripped 5 bases from V and 8 bases from J, with 12 bases between. The CDR3 bases are TGTGCCAGCAGTCGCAGGGGTAGCGAAAAACTGTTTTTT. Amino acid sequence: CASSRRGSEKLFF.

The J gene is TRBJ1-2, the V gene TRBV2; D unclear. This CDR3 is built from 14 residues. Germline assignment: CDR1 SNHLY and CDR2 FYNNEI. V gave up 3 bases and J gave up 1 base, with 9 bases separating them. This CDR3 is CASSERRFNYGYTF. The DNA of the CDR3 is TGTGCCAGCAGTGAGAGGCGTTTTAACTATGGCTACACCTTC.

The chain employs TRBV28 and TRBJ1-1; 8 nucleotides line up with TRBD1. Germline CDR1 MDHEN, CDR2 SYDVKM. The V segment lost 4 bases and the J segment 3 bases; nucleotides outside the gene matches: 7. The CDR3 spans 15 residues. The CDR3 reads CASSSWTGRHTEAFF. The CDR3 nucleotides are TGTGCCAGCAGTTCCTGGACAGGGCGCCACACTGAAGCTTTCTTT.